The rows below give T cell receptor beta chains drawn from one sample of a study of blood T cells in healthy people across ages. TCRdb re-derived calls from the 5' RACE reads in MiXCR, one entry per CDR3 protein. In the table there are around 1,000,000 distinct CDR3 sequences, roughly a quarter of which are singletons. These data also featured in a second study, about T cells of mothers and their children.

Sequencing used blood. The receptors were sampled from a girl aged 2 to 10 in good health. CDR3s include the opening cysteine and the closing phenylalanine or tryptophan. Fields, in order: V gene, clone size, J gene, D gene, CDR3 protein, CDR3 DNA. D genes are given only for firm matches. Only part of the rows carry a size: once, few, many, or a class if the clone is expanded.

TRBV7-2,few,TRBJ2-7,TRBD1,CASSFRQGPYEQYF,TGTGCCAGCAGCTTCCGACAGGGGCCCTACGAGCAGTACTTC
TRBV29-1,few,TRBJ1-2,.,CSVESGHTNYGYTF,TGCAGCGTTGAATCCGGCCATACAAACTATGGCTACACCTTC
TRBV5-1,many,TRBJ2-5,.,CASSLEGLNGETQYF,TGCGCCAGCAGCTTGGAGGGACTTAATGGAGAGACCCAGTACTTC
TRBV11-2,once,TRBJ2-1,TRBD2,CASSQGLAGFSSYNEQFF,TGTGCCAGCAGCCAGGGACTAGCGGGGTTTAGCTCCTACAATGAGCAGTTCTTC
TRBV7-8,.,TRBJ2-7,.,CASSFVSSSYEQYF,TGTGCCAGCAGCTTCGTTTCGAGCTCCTACGAGCAGTACTTC
TRBV7-2,.,TRBJ1-4,TRBD1,CASSSRRTGRIEKLFF,TGTGCCAGCAGCTCACGCCGGACAGGGAGGATTGAAAAACTGTTTTTT
TRBV27,.,TRBJ1-1,.,CASSSELDTEAFF,TGTGCCAGCAGTTCGGAACTGGACACTGAAGCTTTCTTT
TRBV4-1,.,TRBJ1-2,TRBD1,CASTLTPGQGGSGYTF,TGCGCCAGCACCCTCACTCCGGGACAGGGCGGTTCTGGCTACACCTTC
TRBV29-1,.,TRBJ1-2,TRBD1,CSVSGTGGRANYGYTF,TGCAGCGTTTCCGGGACAGGGGGTAGAGCTAACTATGGCTACACCTTC
TRBV3-1,.,TRBJ2-7,.,CASSQGLSRLHSYEQYF,TGTGCCAGCAGCCAAGGTCTCTCGCGCCTCCACTCCTACGAGCAGTACTTC
TRBV21-1,.,TRBJ2-5,.,CASSGSQEETQYF,TGTGCCAGCAGCGGCTCACAGGAAGAGACCCAGTACTTC
TRBV15,.,TRBJ2-7,TRBD2,CATSRVGGEQYF,TGTGCCACCAGCAGAGTGGGGGGGGAGCAGTACTTC
TRBV5-6,.,TRBJ2-1,.,CASSRRFSSYNEQFF,TGTGCCAGCAGCCGACGATTTAGCTCCTACAATGAGCAGTTCTTC
TRBV6-2/TRBV6-3,.,TRBJ2-6,TRBD2,CASSYEGGTSGGPSEANVLTF,TGTGCCAGCAGTTACGAGGGGGGGACTAGCGGGGGACCCTCTGAGGCCAACGTCCTGACTTTC
TRBV20-1,once,TRBJ1-1,TRBD1,CSAKKGGRETEAFF,TGCAGTGCCAAAAAAGGGGGCCGGGAAACTGAAGCTTTCTTT
TRBV28,.,TRBJ2-7,.,CASSSAGTGGSYEQYF,TGTGCCAGCAGTTCCGCCGGGACTGGCGGGTCCTACGAGCAGTACTTC
TRBV14,few,TRBJ2-6,.,CASSQVNAGANVLTF,TGTGCCAGCAGCCAAGTTAATGCTGGGGCCAACGTCCTGACTTTC
TRBV6-1,.,TRBJ2-1,.,CASSGTVYNEQFF,TGTGCCAGCAGTGGGACAGTGTACAATGAGCAGTTCTTC
TRBV7-2,.,TRBJ1-1,.,CASSLDGGARAEAFF,TGTGCCAGCAGCTTAGACGGAGGGGCGAGGGCTGAAGCTTTCTTT
TRBV5-6,.,TRBJ2-7,TRBD2,CASSATELAGQYF,TGTGCCAGCAGCGCCACGGAACTAGCGGGACAGTACTTC
TRBV29-1,.,TRBJ2-1,.,CSVEAENNEQFF,TGCAGCGTTGAGGCGGAAAACAATGAGCAGTTCTTC
TRBV11-1,few,TRBJ2-7,TRBD2,CASSNRGGLEQYF,TGTGCCAGCAGCAATCGGGGAGGGCTTGAACAGTACTTC
TRBV20-1,.,TRBJ1-5,TRBD1,CSARQGASSNQPQHF,TGCAGTGCAAGACAGGGGGCTTCGAGCAATCAGCCCCAGCATTTT
TRBV12-3/TRBV12-4,.,TRBJ1-1,.,CASSFRRATEASF,TGTGCCAGCAGTTTTAGGCGAGCCACTGAAGCTTCCTTT
TRBV6-5,.,TRBJ1-2,.,CASISTVGGYTF,TGTGCCAGCATCTCGACGGTCGGGGGCTACACCTTC
TRBV20-1,few,TRBJ2-1,.,CSARIDGYEQFF,TGCAGTGCTAGGATTGATGGGTATGAGCAGTTCTTC
TRBV5-1,few,TRBJ2-5,TRBD2,CASSLEGSGRGETQYF,TGCGCCAGCAGCTTGGAAGGTAGCGGGAGAGGGGAGACCCAGTACTTC
TRBV11-2,few,TRBJ2-6,.,CASSLVSRQAGANVLTF,TGTGCCAGCAGCTTAGTTTCCCGACAGGCAGGGGCCAACGTCCTGACTTTC
TRBV14,few,TRBJ1-1,.,CASSPKAVIPLNTEAFF,TGTGCCAGCAGCCCGAAGGCTGTAATACCCTTGAACACTGAAGCTTTCTTT
TRBV5-1,.,TRBJ2-5,.,CASSLGMNFGQYF,TGCGCCAGCAGCTTAGGGATGAATTTTGGCCAGTACTTC
TRBV5-6,.,TRBJ2-5,TRBD2,CASSLVSGRREQYF,TGTGCCAGCAGCTTGGTGAGCGGGAGGAGGGAGCAGTACTTC
TRBV5-6,few,TRBJ2-1,TRBD2,CASSLRVAGGQEQFF,TGTGCCAGCAGCTTGAGGGTAGCGGGGGGGCAGGAGCAGTTCTTC
TRBV9,.,TRBJ2-7,TRBD2,CASRRGTPSSYEQYF,TGTGCCAGCAGGCGGGGGACTCCAAGCTCCTACGAGCAGTACTTC
TRBV13,.,TRBJ2-5,.,CASSLGSPGETQYF,TGTGCCAGCAGCTTAGGCAGCCCCGGTGAGACCCAGTACTTC
TRBV13,.,TRBJ1-6,.,CASSSRDSYNSPLHF,TGTGCCAGCAGCTCCAGGGACTCCTATAATTCACCCCTCCACTTT
TRBV6-6,.,TRBJ1-4,.,CASSLSDSNEKLFF,TGTGCCAGCAGTTTGTCGGACAGTAATGAAAAACTGTTTTTT
TRBV7-9,few,TRBJ1-3,TRBD1,CASRRTGGNTIYF,TGTGCCAGCAGGAGGACAGGTGGAAACACCATATATTTT